These T cell receptor beta chains were read from a single sample in a study of T cell responses to AZD1222 COVID-19 vaccine. Only in-frame clones appear in the TCRdb table, and some are missing; sequencing was by immunoSEQ multiplex PCR. The table records about 84,000 clones, over 75% of them present only once. The sequencing here drew on peripheral blood, taken 28 days after the second AZD1222 dose. These receptors all come from an adult who received the AZD1222 COVID-19 vaccine. Both conserved end residues are part of each CDR3. The D gene is left open where the match is weak. Clone size is given for some rows only: seen once, a few or many times, or a class if the clone is expanded.

v_gene: TRBV27
d_gene: TRBD1
abundance: few
j_gene: TRBJ1-2
CDR3nt: TGTGCCAGCAGGGGACAGGGGGCGCGCTATGGCTACACCTTC
CDR3aa: CASRGQGARYGYTF

v_gene: TRBV2
d_gene: TRBD1
abundance: NA
j_gene: TRBJ2-5
CDR3nt: TGTGCCAGCTTCGATCCAGGGGGCCAAGAGACCCAGTACTTC
CDR3aa: CASFDPGGQETQYF

v_gene: TRBV3-1/TRBV3-2
d_gene: NA
abundance: NA
j_gene: TRBJ2-6
CDR3nt: TGTGCCAGCAGCCAAGATCGGCCCTCTGGGGCCAACGTCCTGACTTTC
CDR3aa: CASSQDRPSGANVLTF

v_gene: TRBV2
d_gene: TRBD1
abundance: NA
j_gene: TRBJ1-2
CDR3nt: TGTGCCAGCAGTGAAGTAACCAGGGGGCATGGCTACACCTTC
CDR3aa: CASSEVTRGHGYTF

v_gene: TRBV19
d_gene: TRBD1
abundance: NA
j_gene: TRBJ1-6
CDR3nt: TGTGCCAGTAGTACTAGACAGGGGTGGAATTCACCCCTCCACTTT
CDR3aa: CASSTRQGWNSPLHF

v_gene: TRBV5-5
d_gene: TRBD1
abundance: NA
j_gene: TRBJ1-1
CDR3nt: TGTGCCAGCAGCCCATGGTCCGGGACAGCGAACACTGAAGCTTTCTTT
CDR3aa: CASSPWSGTANTEAFF

v_gene: TRBV29-1
d_gene: TRBD2
abundance: NA
j_gene: TRBJ2-3
CDR3nt: TGCAGCGTCCAGAGCGGGGGCACTAGCACAGATACGCAGTATTTT
CDR3aa: CSVQSGGTSTDTQYF

v_gene: TRBV5-6
d_gene: TRBD1
abundance: NA
j_gene: TRBJ2-5
CDR3nt: TGTGCCAGCAGCTTCCCGGGACAGATAGAGACCCAGTACTTC
CDR3aa: CASSFPGQIETQYF

v_gene: TRBV4-1
d_gene: TRBD2
abundance: NA
j_gene: TRBJ2-1
CDR3nt: TGCGCCAGCAGCCTTAGCGGGAGCTCCTACAATGAGCAGTTCTTC
CDR3aa: CASSLSGSSYNEQFF

v_gene: TRBV6-5
d_gene: NA
abundance: NA
j_gene: TRBJ1-1
CDR3nt: TGTGCCAGCAGCGCTACGGCTGAAGCTTTCTTT
CDR3aa: CASSATAEAFF

v_gene: TRBV10-3
d_gene: TRBD2
abundance: NA
j_gene: TRBJ2-2
CDR3nt: TGTGCCATCACCGGAGCGGGGGATGCGAACACCGGGGAGCTGTTTTTT
CDR3aa: CAITGAGDANTGELFF

v_gene: TRBV19
d_gene: TRBD1
abundance: NA
j_gene: TRBJ2-7
CDR3nt: TGTGCCAGTACTGAGACAGGGTCCTACGAGCAGTACTTC
CDR3aa: CASTETGSYEQYF

v_gene: TRBV6-2/TRBV6-3
d_gene: NA
abundance: NA
j_gene: TRBJ1-1
CDR3nt: TGTGCCAGCAGTTACCGGTACACTGAAGCTTTCTTT
CDR3aa: CASSYRYTEAFF

v_gene: TRBV29-1
d_gene: TRBD1
abundance: NA
j_gene: TRBJ1-2
CDR3nt: TGCAGTGGGTCGACAGGGGAAGAGGGTGCGGGTAACTATGGCTACACCTTC
CDR3aa: CSGSTGEEGAGNYGYTF

v_gene: TRBV3-1/TRBV3-2
d_gene: NA
abundance: NA
j_gene: TRBJ2-5
CDR3nt: TGTGCCAGCAGCCAAGATGGGACTTACCAAGAGACCCAGTACTTC
CDR3aa: CASSQDGTYQETQYF

v_gene: TRBV19
d_gene: NA
abundance: NA
j_gene: TRBJ2-1
CDR3nt: TGTGCCAGTAGTACACGGACAGTCTCGAGCTCCTACAATGAGCAGTTCTTC
CDR3aa: CASSTRTVSSSYNEQFF

v_gene: TRBV4-2
d_gene: NA
abundance: few
j_gene: TRBJ1-5
CDR3nt: TGTGCCAGCAGCCCCCAAGGTAGCAATCAGCCCCAGCATTTT
CDR3aa: CASSPQGSNQPQHF